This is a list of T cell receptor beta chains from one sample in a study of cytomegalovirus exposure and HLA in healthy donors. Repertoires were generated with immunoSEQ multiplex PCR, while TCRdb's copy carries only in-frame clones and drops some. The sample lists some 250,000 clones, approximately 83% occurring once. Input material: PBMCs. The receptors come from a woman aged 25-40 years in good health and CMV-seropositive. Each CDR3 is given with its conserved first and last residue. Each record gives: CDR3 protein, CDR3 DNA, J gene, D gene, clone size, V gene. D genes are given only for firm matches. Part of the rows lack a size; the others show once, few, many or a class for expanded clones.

CDR3: CASSNPPNAEHEQFF
DNA: TGCGCCAGCAGTAACCCCCCGAACGCGGAGCATGAGCAGTTCTTC
J: TRBJ2-1
D: -
size: -
V: TRBV5-1

CDR3: CASSEGAGSNTGELFF
DNA: TGTGCCAGCAGTGAAGGGGCGGGCTCGAACACCGGGGAGCTGTTTTTT
J: TRBJ2-2
D: -
size: -
V: TRBV6-1

CDR3: CASSLGGNYGYTF
DNA: TGTGCCAGCAGCTTGGGGGGCAACTATGGCTACACCTTC
J: TRBJ1-2
D: -
size: -
V: TRBV5-6

CDR3: CASSSGQGVSGYTF
DNA: TGTGCCAGCAGTTCGGGACAGGGGGTAAGCGGCTACACCTTC
J: TRBJ1-2
D: TRBD1
size: -
V: TRBV28

CDR3: CASSDGGSQPQHF
DNA: TGTGCCAGCAGTGACGGGGGATCCCAGCCCCAGCATTTT
J: TRBJ1-5
D: -
size: -
V: TRBV2

CDR3: CASSVAGTDYEQYF
DNA: TGTGCCAGTAGTGTAGCCGGGACAGACTACGAGCAGTACTTC
J: TRBJ2-7
D: TRBD1
size: -
V: TRBV19

CDR3: CASSIGVGVTEAFF
DNA: TGTGCCAGTAGTATAGGGGTGGGAGTCACTGAAGCTTTCTTT
J: TRBJ1-1
D: -
size: -
V: TRBV19

CDR3: CASSVSSGANVLTF
DNA: TGTGCCAGCAGTGTGAGCTCTGGGGCCAACGTCCTGACTTTC
J: TRBJ2-6
D: -
size: -
V: TRBV2

CDR3: CASRQGGGDEQYF
DNA: TGTGCCTCGAGACAGGGGGGCGGCGACGAGCAGTACTTC
J: TRBJ2-7
D: TRBD1
size: -
V: TRBV30

CDR3: CASSSTGGEQYF
DNA: TGTGCCAGCAGCTCAACAGGGGGTGAGCAGTACTTC
J: TRBJ2-7
D: TRBD1
size: -
V: TRBV5-6

CDR3: CASSEVGTGNTEAFF
DNA: TGTGCCAGCAGTGAAGTTGGGACAGGGAACACTGAAGCTTTCTTT
J: TRBJ1-1
D: TRBD1
size: -
V: TRBV6-1

CDR3: CASSLQGLMNTEAFF
DNA: TGTGCCAGCAGCCTACAGGGGCTAATGAACACTGAAGCTTTCTTT
J: TRBJ1-1
D: TRBD1
size: -
V: TRBV7-2

CDR3: CSVCWGSSNEKLFF
DNA: TGCAGCGTGTGTTGGGGCTCCAGTAATGAAAAACTGTTTTTT
J: TRBJ1-4
D: -
size: -
V: TRBV29-1

CDR3: CSVRGSSGNTIYF
DNA: TGCAGCGTTAGAGGTAGCTCTGGAAACACCATATATTTT
J: TRBJ1-3
D: -
size: -
V: TRBV29-1

CDR3: CATSKRESSDTQYF
DNA: TGTGCCACCTCAAAGCGGGAGAGTTCAGATACGCAGTATTTT
J: TRBJ2-3
D: TRBD2
size: -
V: TRBV25-1

CDR3: CASSLTGEPYNEQFF
DNA: TGCGCCAGCAGCTTGACAGGGGAGCCCTACAATGAGCAGTTCTTC
J: TRBJ2-1
D: TRBD1
size: -
V: TRBV5-1

CDR3: CAWSRSHEKLFF
DNA: TGTGCCTGGAGTCGGAGCCATGAAAAACTGTTTTTT
J: TRBJ1-4
D: -
size: -
V: TRBV30

CDR3: CASSLGQGGTEAFF
DNA: TGTGCCAGCAGTTTGGGGCAGGGGGGCACTGAAGCTTTCTTT
J: TRBJ1-1
D: TRBD1
size: -
V: TRBV6-1

CDR3: CASSQQSGRASYEQYF
DNA: TGTGCCAGCAGCCAACAAAGCGGGAGGGCCTCCTACGAGCAGTACTTC
J: TRBJ2-7
D: TRBD2
size: -
V: TRBV4-2

CDR3: CAWSLLSGAEAFF
DNA: TGTGCCTGGAGTCTACTTTCAGGGGCTGAAGCTTTCTTT
J: TRBJ1-1
D: -
size: -
V: TRBV30

CDR3: CASSQYRTGGSYEQYF
DNA: TGTGCCAGCAGTCAATATAGGACAGGGGGCTCCTACGAGCAGTACTTC
J: TRBJ2-7
D: TRBD1
size: -
V: TRBV27

CDR3: CASSRTGGREETQYF
DNA: TGTGCCAGCAGCCGGACGGGGGGGAGGGAAGAGACCCAGTACTTC
J: TRBJ2-5
D: TRBD2
size: -
V: TRBV5-6

CDR3: CASSHGLAGGSSQETQYF
DNA: TGCGCCAGCAGCCATGGACTAGCGGGAGGCTCATCCCAAGAGACCCAGTACTTC
J: TRBJ2-5
D: TRBD2
size: -
V: TRBV4-1

CDR3: CASSKANRLAGANEQFF
DNA: TGTGCCAGCAGCAAAGCGAACCGACTAGCGGGAGCGAATGAGCAGTTCTTC
J: TRBJ2-1
D: -
size: once
V: TRBV21-1

CDR3: CASSHGGTGHGELFF
DNA: TGTGCCAGCAGCCATGGGGGGACTGGCCACGGGGAGCTGTTTTTT
J: TRBJ2-2
D: -
size: -
V: TRBV7-9

CDR3: CASRPDRGNQPQHF
DNA: TGCGCCAGCAGGCCGGACAGGGGCAATCAGCCCCAGCATTTT
J: TRBJ1-5
D: TRBD1
size: -
V: TRBV5-1

CDR3: CASAPFFGGEAFF
DNA: TGTGCCAGCGCACCGTTCTTTGGCGGAGAAGCTTTCTTT
J: TRBJ1-1
D: -
size: -
V: TRBV6-4

CDR3: CASSQNTNNYGYTF
DNA: TGCGCCAGCAGCCAGAACACGAATAACTATGGCTACACCTTC
J: TRBJ1-2
D: -
size: -
V: TRBV4-1

CDR3: CASSRLTGTGELFF
DNA: TGTGCCAGCAGCCGACTGACAGGGACCGGGGAGCTGTTTTTT
J: TRBJ2-2
D: TRBD1
size: -
V: TRBV7-6

CDR3: CASSADRDTQYF
DNA: TGTGCCAGCAGCGCGGACAGAGATACGCAGTATTTT
J: TRBJ2-3
D: -
size: -
V: TRBV6-1

CDR3: CASTPTIAGTEAFF
DNA: TGTGCCAGCACTCCGACAATCGCCGGCACTGAAGCTTTCTTT
J: TRBJ1-1
D: -
size: -
V: TRBV2

CDR3: CASSLRVAGVGSSYEQYF
DNA: TGTGCCAGCAGCTTAAGAGTAGCGGGAGTTGGGAGCTCCTACGAGCAGTACTTC
J: TRBJ2-7
D: TRBD2
size: -
V: TRBV7-2

CDR3: CASSQAGTSGDNEQFF
DNA: TGTGCCAGCAGCCAGGCCGGGACTAGCGGGGACAATGAGCAGTTCTTC
J: TRBJ2-1
D: TRBD2
size: -
V: TRBV14

CDR3: CASSHYTDSNQPQHF
DNA: TGCGCCAGCAGCCACTACACAGATAGCAATCAGCCCCAGCATTTT
J: TRBJ1-5
D: -
size: -
V: TRBV4-1

CDR3: CASSPSPDTQYF
DNA: TGTGCCAGCAGCCCGTCTCCAGATACGCAGTATTTT
J: TRBJ2-3
D: -
size: -
V: TRBV7-2

CDR3: CASVDGSSYNEQFF
DNA: TGTGCCAGTGTGGACGGGAGCTCCTACAATGAGCAGTTCTTC
J: TRBJ2-1
D: -
size: -
V: TRBV2

CDR3: CASSLSGRNTGELFF
DNA: TGCGCCAGCAGCTTGAGCGGGAGGAACACCGGGGAGCTGTTTTTT
J: TRBJ2-2
D: TRBD2
size: -
V: TRBV5-1

CDR3: CASSLRMGQGDYEQYF
DNA: TGTGCCAGCAGCCTACGGATGGGACAGGGGGATTACGAGCAGTACTTC
J: TRBJ2-7
D: TRBD1
size: -
V: TRBV27

CDR3: CASQELAGGPRNEQFF
DNA: TGTGCCAGCCAAGAATTAGCGGGAGGGCCGAGAAATGAGCAGTTCTTC
J: TRBJ2-1
D: TRBD2
size: -
V: TRBV6-6

CDR3: CASSLGWAGGIYNEQFF
DNA: TGTGCCAGCAGCTTAGGTTGGGCGGGAGGGATTTACAATGAGCAGTTCTTC
J: TRBJ2-1
D: TRBD2
size: -
V: TRBV7-2

CDR3: CSVERTATGGQETQYF
DNA: TGCAGCGTTGAACGGACAGCGACGGGGGGGCAAGAGACCCAGTACTTC
J: TRBJ2-5
D: TRBD2
size: -
V: TRBV29-1

CDR3: CASSLYPDTQYF
DNA: TGTGCCAGCAGTCTCTACCCGGATACGCAGTATTTT
J: TRBJ2-3
D: -
size: -
V: TRBV28

CDR3: CSAGRAYEQYF
DNA: TGCAGTGCTGGAAGAGCGTACGAGCAGTACTTC
J: TRBJ2-7
D: -
size: -
V: TRBV20-1

CDR3: CATSRESSANTGELFF
DNA: TGTGCCACCAGCAGAGAGTCTAGCGCGAACACCGGGGAGCTGTTTTTT
J: TRBJ2-2
D: -
size: few
V: TRBV15

CDR3: CASSPGGRPYEQYF
DNA: TGTGCCAGCAGCCCGGGTGGTCGGCCCTACGAGCAGTACTTC
J: TRBJ2-7
D: -
size: -
V: TRBV11-3